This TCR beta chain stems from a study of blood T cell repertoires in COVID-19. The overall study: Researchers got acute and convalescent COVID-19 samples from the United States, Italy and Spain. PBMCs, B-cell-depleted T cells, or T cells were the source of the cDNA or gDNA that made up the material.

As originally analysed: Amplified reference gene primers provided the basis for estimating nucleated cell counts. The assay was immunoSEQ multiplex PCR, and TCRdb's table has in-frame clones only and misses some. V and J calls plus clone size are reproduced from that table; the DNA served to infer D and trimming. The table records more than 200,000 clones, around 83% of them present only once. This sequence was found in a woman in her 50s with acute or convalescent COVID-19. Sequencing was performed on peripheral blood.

The CDR3 sequence is CASSYDDRARGYTF. The CDR3 DNA reads TGTGCCAGCAGCTACGATGACAGGGCTCGGGGCTACACCTTC. The chain is built from TRBV6-1 and TRBJ1-2; 7 nucleotides match TRBD1. The CDR3 has 14 residues. CDR1 is MNHNS and CDR2 is SASEGT in the germline V gene. V gave up 6 bases and J gave up 8 bases; unmatched junction bases: 12.